One and the same sample provided the 5 T cell receptor beta chains below, sequenced in a study of beta chain features in type 1 diabetes. Their antigens are not known. Findings and limits, study-wide: All four CD4+ subsets of Type 1 diabetes patients contained TCRB CDR3s that were moderately but significantly shorter.

Expressed TCRB transcripts were sequenced after all isolated RNA was converted to cDNA. TCRdb's table, derived via immunoSEQ multiplex PCR, lists solely in-frame clones and lacks some. The table lists 200,000 to 300,000 clones, 20% of them singletons. The sample taken for sequencing was naive CD4+ T cells from blood. Receptor source: a woman aged 40 to 50 with type 1 diabetes.

The table lists this clone with a few counts. V is TRBV29-1 and J is TRBJ2-1; the D gene is possibly TRBD2 (6 bases). This CDR3 has 14 amino acids. Germline-derived CDR1 and CDR2 are SQVTM and ANQGSEA. V was trimmed by 5 bases and J by 3 bases, leaving 14 bases between them. The CDR3 DNA reads TGCAGCGTTAGTCGGACTACTGACTACAATGAGCAGTTCTTC. Translating gives CSVSRTTDYNEQFF.

This clone was picked up a small number of times. The rearrangement uses TRBV7-2 and TRBJ1-4; possibly TRBD1 for D (6 bases). Trimming shortened V by 3 bases and J by 3 bases, and 8 bases separated the two germline ends. Germline CDR1 and CDR2: SGHTA and FQGNSA. This CDR3 has 14 residues. The CDR3 reads CASSLTGSNEKLFF. The CDR3 DNA follows: TGTGCCAGCAGCTTGACAGGCTCTAATGAAAAACTGTTTTTT.

This sequence joins TRBV18 and TRBJ1-2; unclear D gene. The V and J ends lost 0 bases and 3 bases respectively, with 14 bases between them. The CDR3 totals 16 residues. From germline, CDR1 is KGHSH and CDR2 LQKENI. The CDR3 is CASSPPSRGTDYGYTF. The CDR3 DNA sequence: TGTGCCAGCTCACCACCGTCGCGGGGAACTGACTATGGCTACACCTTC.

CDR3 in DNA: TGTGCCAGCAGCTATGACAACTCTGGGGCCAACGTCCTGACTTTC. Protein sequence: CASSYDNSGANVLTF. The chain joins TRBV5-4 to TRBJ2-6; D gene unclear. The CDR3 has 15 amino acids. V dropped 3 bases and J dropped 0 bases, with 7 bases sitting between them. Germline V gene lookup returns CDR1 SGHNT and CDR2 YYREEE (reference sequence).

The V gene is TRBV28, the J gene TRBJ2-5, with 8 bases lining up with TRBD2. The last part of the DNA fits TRBJ2-7 better; the J call may be wrong. This CDR3 comprises 16 residues. The V gene's germline CDR1 is MDHEN and CDR2 SYDVKM. For the CDR3, the DNA is TGTGCCAGCAGCCGGGGGAGCGGGAGTCTCCTCTACGAGCAGTACTTC. This translates into CASSRGSGSLLYEQYF.